This T cell receptor (beta chain) is from a study of T cell repertoires in cytomegalovirus infection. Overall study: Both CMV infection and a matching HLA type were indicated by public TCR beta signatures.

Regarding the study as a whole: Predominance within the ex vivo response was attributable to HLA-C-restricted CMV-specific TCR beta clonotypes. Carriage of CMV together with the relevant HLA was identifiable through cumulative public TCR beta family frequency.

In germline, CDR1 is MDHEN, CDR2 SYDVKM. Deletions cut 6 bases from V and 4 bases from J, with 16 bases between. The CDR3 consists of 15 residues. This clonotype was recorded many times. Its antigen is not known. A single record per CDR3 protein comes from TCRdb applying MiXCR to the reads. The sample includes fewer than 350,000 distinct CDR3 sequences, around a tenth of them seen just once. The chain uses TRBV28 and TRBJ1-5, with D unresolved. The specimen was PBMCs. The TCR was taken from a human donor in good health (CMV status not recorded). Some clones in this sample may be carry-over from other donors' samples. In DNA, the CDR3 is TGTGCCAGCAGCCTCCGACATCACCGTAATCAGCCCCAGCATTTT. This encodes CASSLRHHRNQPQHF.